This TCR beta chain was sequenced for a study of Graves' ophthalmopathy and Graves' hyperthyroidism. Study-level findings and limits: A roughly 80% specificity and about 90% sensitivity were achieved by a 13-signature model that separated ophthalmopathy from stable hyperthyroidism. Ophthalmopathy progression cases were predicted by the model with approximately 70% sensitivity and 72.22% specificity. A majority of expanded thyroid clonotypes exceeding 0.001 frequency were likewise present in blood.

This clonotype appeared a few times. Its antigen is undetermined. This CDR3 comprises 14 residues. Trimming removed 2 bases from V and 7 bases from J, with 14 bases in between. Germline-derived CDR1 and CDR2 are MNHEY and SVGEGT. Where ophthalmopathy was present, donors had moderate-to-severe activity, CAS ≥3, NOSPECS ≥4 and duration under 3 months. RNA transcripts yielded amplified TCR beta CDR3 regions. Amplification began with first-round RT-PCR using HTBI primers, then second-round multiplex PCR was performed. A single record per CDR3 protein comes from TCRdb applying MiXCR to the multiplex PCR reads. The sample includes about 220,000 distinct CDR3 sequences, around a fifth of them seen just once.

The specimen was peripheral blood. The chain carries TRBV6-2 or TRBV6-3 and TRBJ1-2; a weak D match, TRBD1 (6 bases). The receptor's source is a woman aged 45-65 years with Graves' ophthalmopathy. The CDR3 DNA sequence: TGTGCCAGCAGTTACGCCCAGGGGATGGGTGGCTACACCTTC. It codes for CASSYAQGMGGYTF.